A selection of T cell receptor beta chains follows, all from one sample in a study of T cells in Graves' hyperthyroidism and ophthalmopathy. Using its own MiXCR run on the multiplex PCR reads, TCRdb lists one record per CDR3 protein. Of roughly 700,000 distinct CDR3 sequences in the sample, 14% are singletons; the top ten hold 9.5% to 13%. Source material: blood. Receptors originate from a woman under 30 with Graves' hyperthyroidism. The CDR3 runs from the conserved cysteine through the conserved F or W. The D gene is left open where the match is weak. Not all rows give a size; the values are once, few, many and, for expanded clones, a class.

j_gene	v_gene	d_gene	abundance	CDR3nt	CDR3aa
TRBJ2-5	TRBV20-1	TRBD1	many	TGCAGTGCTAGAGATAGGCGGACAGGGGTGAAAGAGACCCAGTACTTC	CSARDRRTGVKETQYF
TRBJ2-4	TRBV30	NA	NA	TGTGCCTGGAGTGTACAGGGCCCGAGCATTCAGTACTTC	CAWSVQGPSIQYF
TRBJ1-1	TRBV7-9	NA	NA	TGTGCCAGCAGTCCGCAGGGCCGGGGGGGCACTGAAGCTTTCTTT	CASSPQGRGGTEAFF
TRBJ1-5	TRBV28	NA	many	TGTGCCAGCAGTTTATCGGGGGCCGAGCAGCCCCAGCATTTT	CASSLSGAEQPQHF
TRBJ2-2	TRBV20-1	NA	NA	TGCAGTGCCGCCCGGCCGAACACCGGGGAGCTGTTTTTT	CSAARPNTGELFF
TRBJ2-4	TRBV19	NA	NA	TGTGCCAGTAGTAAGGGGACCGCCGGCATTCAGTACTTC	CASSKGTAGIQYF
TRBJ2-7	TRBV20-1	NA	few	TGCAGTGCCAAAGGAGGAGGGGTCTACGAGCAGTACTTC	CSAKGGGVYEQYF
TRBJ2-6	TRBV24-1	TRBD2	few	TGTGCCACCAGTGATGTTGGGGGGGCTGGGGCCAACGTCCTGACTTTC	CATSDVGGAGANVLTF
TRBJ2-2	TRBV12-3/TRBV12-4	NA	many	TGTGCCAGCAGTTTAGTTGTTGGGGGTGACACCGGGGAGCTGTTTTTT	CASSLVVGGDTGELFF
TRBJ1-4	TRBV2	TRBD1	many	TGTGCCAGCAGTGAATCAGGGGGAACTAATGAAAAACTGTTTTTT	CASSESGGTNEKLFF
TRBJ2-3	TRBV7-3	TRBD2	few	TGTGCCAGCAGCTTATCTAGCGGGACCACAGATACGCAGTATTTT	CASSLSSGTTDTQYF
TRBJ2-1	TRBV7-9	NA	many	TGTGCCAGCAGCGCCTTTAGGGGGGGTGACACCTACAATGAGCAGTTCTTC	CASSAFRGGDTYNEQFF
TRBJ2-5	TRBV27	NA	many	TGTGCCAGCAGTTTGTCTCGCGATCAACAAGAGACCCAGTACTTC	CASSLSRDQQETQYF
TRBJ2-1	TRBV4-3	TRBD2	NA	TGCGCCAGCAGCCAAGTCCACCCTAGCGGGAGGTTCCATGAGCAGTTCTTC	CASSQVHPSGRFHEQFF
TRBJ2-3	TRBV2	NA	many	TGTGCCAGCATTCGGGAGAGCGGCACAGATACGCAGTATTTT	CASIRESGTDTQYF
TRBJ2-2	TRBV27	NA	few	TGTGCCAGCACAGCGGGTGCGAACACCGGGGAGCTGTTTTTT	CASTAGANTGELFF
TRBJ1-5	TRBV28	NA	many	TGTGCCAGCAGCCCAATTCGGACCAGGGAGGCGCCCCAGCATTTT	CASSPIRTREAPQHF
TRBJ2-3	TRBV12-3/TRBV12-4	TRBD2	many	TGTGCCAGCAGTTGGGGACTAGCGGGCACAGATACGCAGTATTTT	CASSWGLAGTDTQYF
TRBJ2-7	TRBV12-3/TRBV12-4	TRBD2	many	TGTGCCAGCAGCCGCCCCTCGAGCGGGATCTACGAGCAGTACTTC	CASSRPSSGIYEQYF
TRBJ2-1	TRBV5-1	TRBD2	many	TGCGCCAGCAGCTTGGTAGCGGGAGGCGTCAATGAGCAGTTCTTC	CASSLVAGGVNEQFF
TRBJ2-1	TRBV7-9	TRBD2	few	TGTGCCAGCAGCTTAGAAGGACTAGCGAGGAGTGAGCAGTTCTTC	CASSLEGLARSEQFF
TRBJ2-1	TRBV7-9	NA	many	TGTGCCAGCAGCTTGGCGGAGTACAATGAGCAGTTCTTC	CASSLAEYNEQFF
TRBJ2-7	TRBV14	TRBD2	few	TGTGCCAGCAGCCAAGTCGGGAGGGTCAGCGAGCAGTACTTC	CASSQVGRVSEQYF
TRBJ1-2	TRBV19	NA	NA	TGTGCCAGCTCCCAGGGGCATGACTATGGCTACACCTTC	CASSQGHDYGYTF
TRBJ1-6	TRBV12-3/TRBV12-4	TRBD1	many	TGTGCCAGCAGTTTGCCGGACAGGGGGAATTCACCCCTCCACTTT	CASSLPDRGNSPLHF
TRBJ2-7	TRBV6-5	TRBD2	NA	TGTGCCAGCAGTTCCCCCGGGCTAGCGGCCTACGAGCAGTACTTC	CASSSPGLAAYEQYF
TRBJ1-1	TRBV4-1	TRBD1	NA	TGCGCCAGCAGCCACGAGACAGGGTCTGTCGACTTGAACACTGAAGCTTTCTTT	CASSHETGSVDLNTEAFF
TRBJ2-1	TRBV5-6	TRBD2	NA	TGTGCCAGCACCCTGCGGGGGTGGGGGAGAAAGGATGAGCAGTTCTTC	CASTLRGWGRKDEQFF
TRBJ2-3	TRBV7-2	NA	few	TGTGCCAGCAGCTTAGGTGGCGGGTCAGATACGCAGTATTTT	CASSLGGGSDTQYF
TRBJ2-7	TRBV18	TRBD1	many	TGTGCCAGCTCCCCAAACCGGGACAGCTACGAGCAGTACTTC	CASSPNRDSYEQYF
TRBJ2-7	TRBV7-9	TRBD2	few	TGTGCCAGCAGCTTAGTGTCTCTAGCGGGCTACGAGCAGTACTTC	CASSLVSLAGYEQYF
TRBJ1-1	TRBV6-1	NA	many	TGTGCCAGCAACTCAGTAGGGGACCCCCGATTTGGAGCTTTCTTT	CASNSVGDPRFGAFF
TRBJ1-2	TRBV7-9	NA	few	TGTGCCAGCAGCCCCAAGACTGACTATGGCTACACCTTC	CASSPKTDYGYTF
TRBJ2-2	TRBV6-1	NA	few	TGTGCCAGCAGTGGGCGACCTGGCAGGGAGCTGTTTTTT	CASSGRPGRELFF
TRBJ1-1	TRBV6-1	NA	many	TGTGCCAGCGCTCGACAGGTGAACACTGAAGCTTTCTTT	CASARQVNTEAFF
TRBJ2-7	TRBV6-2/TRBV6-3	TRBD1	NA	TGTGCCAGCAGTTACTTGGGACAGACCTACGAGCAGTACTTC	CASSYLGQTYEQYF
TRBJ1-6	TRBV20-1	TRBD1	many	TGCAGTGTGAGAGGGACAGGGCTAAATTCACCCCTCCACTTT	CSVRGTGLNSPLHF
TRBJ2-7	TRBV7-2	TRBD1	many	TGTGCCAGCAGCCTAGGGACAGGGGGATTTGAGCAGTACTTC	CASSLGTGGFEQYF
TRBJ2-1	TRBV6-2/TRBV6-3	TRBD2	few	TGTGCCAGCAGGGCGACTAGCGCGAATGAGCAGTTCTTC	CASRATSANEQFF
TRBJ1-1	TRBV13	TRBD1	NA	TGTGCCAGCAGCTTAGGCGGGACAGGACCGAACACTGAAGCTTTCTTT	CASSLGGTGPNTEAFF